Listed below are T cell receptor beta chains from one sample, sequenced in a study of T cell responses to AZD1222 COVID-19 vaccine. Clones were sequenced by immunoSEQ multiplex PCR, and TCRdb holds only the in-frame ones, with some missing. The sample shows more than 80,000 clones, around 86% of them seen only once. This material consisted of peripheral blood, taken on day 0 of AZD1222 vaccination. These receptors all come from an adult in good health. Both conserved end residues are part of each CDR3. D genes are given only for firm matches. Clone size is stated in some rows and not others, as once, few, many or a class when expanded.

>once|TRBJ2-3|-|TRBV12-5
CASGLVLAARRADTQYF
TGTGCTAGTGGTTTGGTACTCGCGGCTCGTAGGGCAGATACGCAGTATTTT
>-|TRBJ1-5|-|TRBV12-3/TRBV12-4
CASSPTGNQPQHF
TGTGCCAGCAGTCCCACAGGGAATCAGCCCCAGCATTTT
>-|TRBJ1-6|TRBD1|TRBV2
CASSPPPAGTGEGSPLHF
TGTGCCAGCAGTCCCCCCCCGGCCGGGACAGGGGAGGGTTCACCCCTCCACTTT
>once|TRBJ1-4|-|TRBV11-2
CASSLADLGGKLFF
TGTGCCAGCAGCTTAGCGGACCTCGGAGGGAAACTGTTTTTT
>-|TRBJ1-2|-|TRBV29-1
CSVEFLDGYTF
TGCAGCGTTGAATTCCTCGATGGCTACACCTTC
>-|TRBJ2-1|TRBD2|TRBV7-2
CASASGGRGNEQFF
TGTGCCAGCGCCAGCGGGGGGCGGGGAAATGAGCAGTTCTTC
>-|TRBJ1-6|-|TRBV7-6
CASSLEGGPRPSSYNSPLHF
TGTGCCAGCAGCTTAGAAGGGGGACCACGCCCGAGCTCCTATAATTCACCCCTCCACTTT
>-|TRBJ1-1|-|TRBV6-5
CASSYSGPDTEAFF
TGTGCCAGCAGTTACTCAGGGCCTGACACTGAAGCTTTCTTT
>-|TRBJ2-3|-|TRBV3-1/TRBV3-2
CASSPRTDTQYF
TGTGCCAGCAGCCCCCGCACAGATACGCAGTATTTT
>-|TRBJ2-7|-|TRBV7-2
CASSVGAGSSYEQYF
TGTGCCAGCAGCGTTGGGGCAGGCAGCTCCTACGAGCAGTACTTC
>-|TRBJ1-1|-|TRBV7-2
CASSLGYVANTEAFF
TGTGCCAGCAGCTTAGGGTACGTCGCGAACACTGAAGCTTTCTTT
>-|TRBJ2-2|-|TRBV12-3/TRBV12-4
CASGSGNTGELFF
TGTGCCAGCGGCAGCGGGAACACCGGGGAGCTGTTTTTT
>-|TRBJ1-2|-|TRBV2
CASQASGYGYTF
TGTGCCAGCCAGGCCAGTGGCTATGGCTACACCTTC
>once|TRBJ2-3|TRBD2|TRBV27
CASSPGGVSSPDTQYF
TGTGCCAGCAGTCCGGGGGGGGTTTCTAGCCCAGATACGCAGTATTTT
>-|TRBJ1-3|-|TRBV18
CASSQDRSSGNTIYF
TGTGCCAGCTCACAAGACAGGTCCTCTGGAAACACCATATATTTT
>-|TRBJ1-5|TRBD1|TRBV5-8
CASSPKTGSPVAQHF
TGTGCCAGCAGCCCAAAGACAGGGTCCCCCGTGGCCCAGCATTTT
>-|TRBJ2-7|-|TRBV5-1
CASSLARLDGEQYF
TGCGCCAGCAGCCTGGCGAGGTTAGACGGGGAGCAGTACTTC
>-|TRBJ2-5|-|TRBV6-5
CASSYGREETQYF
TGTGCCAGCAGTTACGGCAGGGAAGAGACCCAGTACTTC
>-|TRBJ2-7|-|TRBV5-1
CASSLGNEQYF
TGCGCCAGCAGCTTAGGCAATGAGCAGTACTTC
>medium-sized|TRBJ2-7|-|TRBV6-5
CASSYSGSGRYEQYF
TGTGCCAGCAGTTACTCGGGTTCAGGGCGCTACGAGCAGTACTTC
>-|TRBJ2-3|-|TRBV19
CASSIPLGSTDTQYF
TGTGCCAGTAGTATCCCCCTCGGGAGCACAGATACGCAGTATTTT
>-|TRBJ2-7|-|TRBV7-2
CASSTRTASSYEQYF
TGTGCCAGCAGCACCCGGACAGCGAGCTCCTACGAGCAGTACTTC
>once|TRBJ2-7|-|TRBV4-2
CASSQDASRRWEQYF
TGTGCCAGCAGCCAAGACGCCTCTCGAAGATGGGAGCAGTACTTC
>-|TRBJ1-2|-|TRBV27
CASSLSGSVHGYTF
TGTGCCAGCAGTTTATCGGGCAGTGTCCATGGCTACACCTTC